The 10 T cell receptor beta chains given below trace back to one sample, sequenced in a study of T cell clonotyping in hematopoietic cell transplantation. The table came from immunoSEQ multiplex PCR; TCRdb's copy has only in-frame clones and leaves some out. This sample has some 17,000 clones, with roughly 90% found just once. Sequences were obtained from peripheral blood mononuclear cells. Receptors were obtained from a man aged 50 to 60 in good health. Some clones in this sample may be carry-over from other donors' samples.

There are a few counts of this clone. CDR3 loop: CASSSPKGQYRGSYEQYF. In DNA, the CDR3 is TGTGCCAGCAGCTCCCCCAAGGGGCAGTACAGGGGCTCCTACGAGCAGTACTTC. The chain uses TRBV7-8 and TRBJ2-7, with 7 bases matching TRBD1. CDR3 length equals 18 residues. Losses at the gene ends were 4 bases for V and 0 bases for J; bases not matched to a gene: 15. CDR1 and CDR2 from the germline V gene are SGHVS and FQNEAQ.

The chain joins TRBV19 to TRBJ2-2; a weak D match, TRBD2 (5 bases). Per germline, CDR1 LNHDA and CDR2 SQIVND (reference sequence). CDR3 length equals 14 residues. The V end was cut by 6 bases, the J end by 6 bases, with 14 bases between. The CDR3 protein is CASRAGEPPGELFF. DNA for the CDR3: TGTGCCAGTAGGGCCGGGGAACCCCCCGGGGAGCTGTTTTTT.

The chain has TRBV7-9 and TRBJ2-1; D possibly uses TRBD1 or TRBD2 (5 bases each). The CDR3 runs to 15 residues. The germline gives CDR1 SEHNR, CDR2 FQNEAQ (reference sequence). V was pared by 2 bases and J by 5 bases, with 13 bases between. The CDR3 coding sequence is TGTGCCAGCAGCTTAAGTCTGGGGGTCCACAATGAGCAGTTCTTC. Protein product: CASSLSLGVHNEQFF.

V gene TRBV19 combines with J gene TRBJ1-2, with D possibly TRBD1 on 6 matching bases. V lost 5 bases and J lost 3, with 25 bases in between. Germline V lookup: CDR1 LNHDA, CDR2 SQIVND (reference sequence). CDR3 length equals 18 residues. CDR3: CASSSPRTVSLRDYGYTF. DNA for the CDR3: TGTGCCAGTAGTTCGCCTCGGACAGTATCCCTCAGGGACTATGGCTACACCTTC.

The chain combines TRBV19 with TRBJ1-4; 7 nucleotides line up with TRBD1. From germline, CDR1 is LNHDA and CDR2 SQIVND (reference sequence). The CDR3 has 15 amino acids. Trimming took 1 base from V and 5 from J; bases not matched to a gene: 4. The CDR3 nucleotides are TGTGCCAGTAGTATAGGGGGGACAGTCAATGAAAAACTGTTTTTT. Encoded protein: CASSIGGTVNEKLFF. The variable domain in full, with the rest retrieved from reference TRBV19 and TRBJ1-4, is DGGITQSPKYLFRKEGQNVTLSCEQNLNHDAMYWYRQDPGQGLRLIYYSQIVNDFQKGDIAEGYSVSREKKESFPLTVTSAQKNPTAFYLCASSIGGTVNEKLFFGSGTQLSVL.

The V call is TRBV5-6, the J call TRBJ1-2, with D possibly matching TRBD1 (5 bases). Trimming pared 4 bases from V and 4 bases from J, leaving 14 bases between. In germline, CDR1 is SGHDT, CDR2 YYEEEE. The CDR3 sequence is 14 residues long. CDR3 protein: CASSHQTGTYGYTF. In DNA form, the CDR3 reads TGTGCCAGCAGCCATCAGACCGGGACCTATGGCTACACCTTC.

The chain carries TRBV5-4 and TRBJ2-3; 13 positions match TRBD2. V shed 4 bases and J 1 base; nucleotides not matched to a gene: 3. This CDR3 contains 16 residues. Per germline, CDR1 SGHNT and CDR2 YYREEE (reference sequence). The CDR3 DNA follows: TGTGCCAGCAGCCACGGACTAGCGGGGGGCACAGATACGCAGTATTTT. This sequence encodes CASSHGLAGGTDTQYF.

The V gene is TRBV30, the J gene TRBJ1-1; perhaps TRBD1 as D (5 bases). The CDR3 consists of 14 residues. Germline CDR1 GTSNPN, CDR2 SVGIG (reference sequence). Trimming took off 0 bases at V and 4 bases at J, with 12 bases between the two ends. The CDR3 coding sequence is TGTGCCTGGAGTGTAGGCCAGGGCAGCACTGAAGCTTTCTTT. Residues: CAWSVGQGSTEAFF.

The CDR3 here is CASRADGRSYEQYF. For the CDR3, the DNA is TGTGCCAGCAGGGCGGACGGGAGGTCCTACGAGCAGTACTTC. The chain carries TRBV7-3 and TRBJ2-7, with 7 nucleotides matching TRBD2. Trimming cost V 6 bases and J 1 base; bases outside gene matches: 6. There are 14 residues in the CDR3. CDR1 and CDR2 from the germline V gene are SGHTA and FQGTGA.

The chain is built from TRBV28 and TRBJ2-3; D is undetermined. CDR1 and CDR2 from the germline V gene are MDHEN and SYDVKM. The CDR3 length is 13 residues. V was shortened by 5 bases and J by 6 bases, with 12 bases between the two germline ends. CDR3 loop: CASSPTVVDTQYF. The CDR3 region has the DNA TGTGCCAGCAGTCCGACCGTAGTGGATACGCAGTATTTT.